This record concerns one T cell receptor beta chain sequence. The sample originates from a study of blood T cell repertoires in COVID-19. About the study: From the United States, Italy and Spain came samples of acute and convalescent COVID-19.

The CDR3 is 17 amino acids. The trim removed 2 bases at V and 5 bases at J, leaving 12 bases unmatched. In germline, CDR1 is MNHEY, CDR2 SVGEGT. TCRdb's copy holds only in-frame clones and misses some; the assay was immunoSEQ multiplex PCR. The sample yields 100,000 to 150,000 clones, approximately 90% seen once. The receptor was isolated from a man in his fifties or sixties with COVID-19, enrolled during active disease. The sample comprised peripheral blood. The V call is TRBV6-2 or TRBV6-3, the J call TRBJ2-5; TRBD2 matches 9 bases. This CDR3 is CASSYLRGGPGRETQYF. The CDR3 DNA reads TGTGCCAGCAGTTACCTGCGGGGGGGCCCTGGGAGGGAGACCCAGTACTTC.